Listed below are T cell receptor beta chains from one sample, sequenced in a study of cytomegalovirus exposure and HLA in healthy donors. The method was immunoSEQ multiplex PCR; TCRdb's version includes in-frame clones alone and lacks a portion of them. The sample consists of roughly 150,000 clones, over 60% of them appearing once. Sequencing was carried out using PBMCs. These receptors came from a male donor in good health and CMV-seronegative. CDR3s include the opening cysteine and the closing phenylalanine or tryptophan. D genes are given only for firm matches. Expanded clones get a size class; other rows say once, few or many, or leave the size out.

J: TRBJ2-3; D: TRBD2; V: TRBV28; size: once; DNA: TGTGCCAGCAGTTCACCGGGACTAGCGGGCACAGATACGCAGTATTTT; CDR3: CASSSPGLAGTDTQYF
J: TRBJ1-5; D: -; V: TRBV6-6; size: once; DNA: TGTGCCAGCAGCTTTACACCATCCAGCAATCAGCCCCAGCATTTT; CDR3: CASSFTPSSNQPQHF
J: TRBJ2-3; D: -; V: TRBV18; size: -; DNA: TGTGCCAGCTCAAGGTTAACAGACACAGATACGCAGTATTTT; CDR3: CASSRLTDTDTQYF
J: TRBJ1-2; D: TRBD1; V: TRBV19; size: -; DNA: TGTGCCAGTCGCCGGGCCCCAGGCCGGGGACAGAACTATGGCTACACCTTC; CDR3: CASRRAPGRGQNYGYTF
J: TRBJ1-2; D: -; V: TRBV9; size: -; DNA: TGTGCCAGCAGCGGTGCCCCCACGGGCTATGGCTACACCTTC; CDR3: CASSGAPTGYGYTF
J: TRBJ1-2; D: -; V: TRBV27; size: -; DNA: TGTGCCAGCAGTTTAGGGGCCGGGGGACGCTATGGCTACACCTTC; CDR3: CASSLGAGGRYGYTF
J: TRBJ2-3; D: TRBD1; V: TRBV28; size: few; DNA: TGTGCCAGCAGTCCTACCGGGACAGGGGGCACAGATACGCAGTATTTT; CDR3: CASSPTGTGGTDTQYF
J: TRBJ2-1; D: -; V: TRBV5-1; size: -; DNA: TGCGCCAGCAGCTTAGAGAATCGTCCCTTCGTTGAGCAGTTCTTC; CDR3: CASSLENRPFVEQFF
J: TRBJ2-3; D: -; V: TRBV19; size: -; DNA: TGTGCCAGTAGGATTACAGGGACAGATACGCAGTATTTT; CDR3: CASRITGTDTQYF
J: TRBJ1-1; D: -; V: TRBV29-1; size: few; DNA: TGCAGCGTTGCTCGTGGGGCAGCGAACACTGAAGCTTTCTTT; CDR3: CSVARGAANTEAFF
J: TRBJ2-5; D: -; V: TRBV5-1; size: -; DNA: TGCGCCAGCAGCTTGGCCGGGGAGACCCAGTACTTC; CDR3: CASSLAGETQYF
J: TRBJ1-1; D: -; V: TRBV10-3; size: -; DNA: TGTGCCATCAGTCTGGGGCAGGGGATGAACACTGAAGCTTTCTTT; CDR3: CAISLGQGMNTEAFF
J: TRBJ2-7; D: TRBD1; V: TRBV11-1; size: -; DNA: TGTGCCAGCAGCCGGGACAGGGGTGGCGAGCAGTACTTC; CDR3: CASSRDRGGEQYF
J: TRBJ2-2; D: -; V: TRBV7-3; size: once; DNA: TGTGCCAGCAGCTTACGACTAACGTCGAACACCGGGGAGCTGTTTTTT; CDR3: CASSLRLTSNTGELFF
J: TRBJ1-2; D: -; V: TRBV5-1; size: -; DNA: TGCGCCAGCAGCTTGGCAGGGTCGGATGGCTACACCTTC; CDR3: CASSLAGSDGYTF
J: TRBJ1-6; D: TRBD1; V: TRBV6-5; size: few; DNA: TGTGCCAGCAGCCCGGGACAGGGAGTGAGTTCACCCCTCCACTTT; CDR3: CASSPGQGVSSPLHF
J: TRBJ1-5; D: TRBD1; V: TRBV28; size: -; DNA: TGTGCCAGCAGTTTCGGAGGACAGGCCTCCTGGGGCAATCAGCCCCAGCATTTT; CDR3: CASSFGGQASWGNQPQHF
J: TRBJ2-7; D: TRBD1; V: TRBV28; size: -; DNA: TGTGCCAGCAGGCGCCTTCAGGGGGCGTACGAGCAGTACTTC; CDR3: CASRRLQGAYEQYF
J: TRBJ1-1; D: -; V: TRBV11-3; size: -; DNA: TGTGCCAGCAGCTTGGGGGGTATGCACACTGAAGCTTTCTTT; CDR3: CASSLGGMHTEAFF
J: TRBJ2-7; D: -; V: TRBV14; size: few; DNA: TGTGCCAGCAGCCAGCCGACAGCCTCCTACGAGCAGTACTTC; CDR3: CASSQPTASYEQYF
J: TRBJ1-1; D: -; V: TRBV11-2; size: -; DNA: TGTGCCAGCAGCTTTGGAAACAGCCACATGAACACTGAAGCTTTCTTT; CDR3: CASSFGNSHMNTEAFF
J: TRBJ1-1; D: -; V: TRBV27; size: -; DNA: TGTGCCAGCAGTTTATACGGACACCTGAACACTGAAGCTTTCTTT; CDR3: CASSLYGHLNTEAFF
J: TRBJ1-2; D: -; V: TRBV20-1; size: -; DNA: TGCAGTGCGTACAGTTTCTATGGCTACACCTTC; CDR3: CSAYSFYGYTF
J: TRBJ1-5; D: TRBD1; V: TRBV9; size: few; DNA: TGTGCCAGCAGCGTAAGGGACAGGGGAGGTCAGCCCCAGCATTTT; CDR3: CASSVRDRGGQPQHF
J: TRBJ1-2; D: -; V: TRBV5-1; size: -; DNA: TGCGCCAGCAGCTTGAACAATAACTATGGCTACACCTTC; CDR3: CASSLNNNYGYTF
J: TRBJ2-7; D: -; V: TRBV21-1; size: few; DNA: TGTGCCAGCAGCAAAGAATCCTCAGGGGGCCACGAGCAGTACTTC; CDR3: CASSKESSGGHEQYF